This T cell receptor (beta chain) was retrieved from a study of PD-L1 blockade in urothelial cancer. Study-wide points: Durable-benefit patients showed greater tumor-associated blood clone expansion at 3 weeks.

Documented time point: pretreatment peripheral blood. With regard to this clone: Its antigen is as yet unknown.

Deletions cut 2 bases from V and 0 bases from J, with 7 bases between. The CDR3 runs to 14 residues. CDR1 is WSHSY and CDR2 is SAAADI in the germline V gene. Profiling relied on immunoSEQ multiplex PCR, and the TCRdb table lists in-frame clones only, not all of them. The table records approximately 50,000 clones, 75% to 90% of them present only once. Material: PBMCs, obtained around atezolizumab (anti-PD-L1) treatment. The origin of this receptor is a man between 50 and 59 years old with urothelial cancer. The chain employs TRBV10-2 and TRBJ1-1, with D perhaps matching TRBD1 (5 bases). The CDR3, as DNA: TGCGCCAGCAGTGAGGGGGGGATGAACACTGAAGCTTTCTTT. It is translated as CASSEGGMNTEAFF.